This T cell receptor (beta chain) is from a study of metastatic and nonmetastatic thyroid tumors. The entire patient cohort was treatment-naive prior to thyroid surgery. With MiXCR, TCRdb called clones anew from the PCR reads. This sample carries around 30,000 clones, 15% to 20% of them seen once, and the ten largest clones take under 12%. Germline V gives CDR1 SGHKS, CDR2 YYEKEE (reference sequence). The length of the CDR3 is 12 residues. Trimming pared 4 bases from V and 5 bases from J, leaving 6 bases between. V usage is TRBV5-5 and J usage is TRBJ2-2; no reliable D call. The source is a female donor with papillary thyroid cancer or a benign thyroid nodule (not recorded which). Some clones in this sample may be carry-over from other donors' samples. Sequenced material: blood. The DNA of the CDR3 is TGTGCCAGCAGCACGTGGACCGGGGAGCTGTTTTTT. Protein product: CASSTWTGELFF.